Given below is one TCR beta chain in context. Primers included in the PCR were 60 Vbeta and 13 Jbeta primers. Assay used: immunoSEQ multiplex PCR; TCRdb lists only in-frame clones, some missing. The sample holds 150,000 to 200,000 clones, roughly 80% seen once. Germline assignment: CDR1 SGHRS and CDR2 YFSETQ. The CDR3 runs 13 residues. V lost 4 bases, J lost 4 bases, and 2 bases stayed unmatched. This sample is part of a study of cytomegalovirus exposure and HLA in healthy donors. This chain connects TRBV5-1 to TRBJ1-3; TRBD1 agrees at 7 bases. The source material was PBMCs. This receptor was obtained from a woman between 18 and 30 years old in good health and CMV-seronegative. The CDR3 DNA is TGCGCCAGCAGCACGGGACAGGGAAACACCATATATTTT. It encodes CASSTGQGNTIYF.